This T cell receptor beta chain was sequenced in a study of cytomegalovirus exposure and HLA in healthy donors. Looking at the study overall: Of the donors genotyped, several hundred in all, 75% to 85% fell in the Caucasian-associated ancestry cluster.

This CDR3 contains 17 residues. Per the germline V gene, CDR1 is MGHRA and CDR2 is YSYEKL. V dropped 0 bases and J dropped 0 bases, with 12 bases sitting between them. PCR involved 60 Vbeta and 13 Jbeta primers. Assay used: immunoSEQ multiplex PCR; TCRdb lists only in-frame clones, some missing. Its table lists 75,000 to 80,000 clones. The sequence was collected from a young man in good health and CMV-seropositive. This chain joins TRBV4-1 and TRBJ1-5; TRBD1 might be the D (6 bases). Source material: PBMCs. The CDR3 reads CASSQDGTGNSNQPQHF. Here the CDR3 DNA reads TGCGCCAGCAGCCAAGATGGCACAGGGAATAGCAATCAGCCCCAGCATTTT.